The sequence of this T cell receptor (beta chain) was determined in a study of shared clonotypes between healthy human individuals. A note on this clone: What it binds is not known.

CDR1 MNHEY and CDR2 SVGAGI come from the germline V gene. V lost 10 bases, J lost 7 bases, and 14 bases stayed unmatched. CDR3 length: 14 residues. Whole-study findings and limits: In four donors, around 5% of naive CD4 clonotypes appeared in common.

DNA at approximately 200 ng, tens of thousands of T cell genomes, went into sorted-subset replicate PCRs. The protocol was immunoSEQ multiplex PCR, while the TCRdb copy is restricted to in-frame clones and leaves out a portion. The sample records more than 2 million clones, approximately 94% being singletons. The receptor's source is a young man in good health. V usage is TRBV6-5 and J usage is TRBJ1-2; 8 bases agree with TRBD1. The sample consisted of naive CD4+ T cells sorted from blood. The subset here: CD45RA+ positively selected. The CDR3 reads CATGQVGKSPGYTF. CDR3 coding DNA: TGTGCCACGGGACAGGTCGGAAAGAGTCCTGGCTACACCTTC.